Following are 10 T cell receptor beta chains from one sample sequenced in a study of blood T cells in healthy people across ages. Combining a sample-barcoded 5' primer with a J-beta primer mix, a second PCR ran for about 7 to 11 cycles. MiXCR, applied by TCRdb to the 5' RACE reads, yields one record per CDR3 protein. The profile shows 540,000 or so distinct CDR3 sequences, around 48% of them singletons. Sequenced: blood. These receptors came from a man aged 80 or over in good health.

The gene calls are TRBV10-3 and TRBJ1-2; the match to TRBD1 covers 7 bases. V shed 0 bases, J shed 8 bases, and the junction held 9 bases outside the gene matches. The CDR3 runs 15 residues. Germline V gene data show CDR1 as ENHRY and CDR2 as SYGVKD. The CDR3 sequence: CAISESLTGTGGYTF. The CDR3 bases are TGTGCCATCAGTGAGTCCCTGACAGGGACGGGCGGCTACACCTTC.

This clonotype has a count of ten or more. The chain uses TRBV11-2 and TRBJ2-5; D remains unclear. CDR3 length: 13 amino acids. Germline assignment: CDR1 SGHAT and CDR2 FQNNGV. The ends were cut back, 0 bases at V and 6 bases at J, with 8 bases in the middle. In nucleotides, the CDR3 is TGTGCCAGCAGCTTAGAAGCGACCCAGACCCAGTACTTC. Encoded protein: CASSLEATQTQYF.

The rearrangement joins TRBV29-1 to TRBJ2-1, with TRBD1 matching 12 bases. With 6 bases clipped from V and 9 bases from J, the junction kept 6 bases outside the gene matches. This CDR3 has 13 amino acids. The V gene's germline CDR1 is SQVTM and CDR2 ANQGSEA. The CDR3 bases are TGCAGCGTCGCCGGGACAGGGGGCTTTGAGCAGTTCTTC. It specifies CSVAGTGGFEQFF.

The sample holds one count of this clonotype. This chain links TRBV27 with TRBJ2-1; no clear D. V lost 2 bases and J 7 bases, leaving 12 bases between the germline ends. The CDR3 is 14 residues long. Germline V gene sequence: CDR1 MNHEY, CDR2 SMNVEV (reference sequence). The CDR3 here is CASSLILEGNEQFF. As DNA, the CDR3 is TGTGCCAGCAGTTTAATACTTGAAGGGAATGAGCAGTTCTTC.

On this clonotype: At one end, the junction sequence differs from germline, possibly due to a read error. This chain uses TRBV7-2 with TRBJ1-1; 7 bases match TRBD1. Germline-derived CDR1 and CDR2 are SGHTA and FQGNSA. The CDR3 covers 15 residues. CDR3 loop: CTSSQASTGNTEAFF. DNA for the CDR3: TGTACCAGCAGCCAGGCCTCGACAGGGAACACTGAGGCTTTCTTT.

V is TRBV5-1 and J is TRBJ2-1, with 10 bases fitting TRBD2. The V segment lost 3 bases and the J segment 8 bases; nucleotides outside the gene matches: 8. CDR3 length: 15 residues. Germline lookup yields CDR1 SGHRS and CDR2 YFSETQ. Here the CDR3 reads CASSSTSGIFYEQFF. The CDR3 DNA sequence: TGCGCCAGCAGCTCAACTAGCGGGATATTTTATGAGCAGTTCTTC.

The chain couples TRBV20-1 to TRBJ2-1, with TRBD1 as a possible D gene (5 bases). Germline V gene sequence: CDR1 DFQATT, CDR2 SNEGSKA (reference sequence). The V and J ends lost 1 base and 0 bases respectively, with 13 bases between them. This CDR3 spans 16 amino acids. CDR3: CSARVPGPSSYNEQFF. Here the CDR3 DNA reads TGCAGTGCTAGAGTACCAGGGCCAAGCTCCTACAATGAGCAGTTCTTC.

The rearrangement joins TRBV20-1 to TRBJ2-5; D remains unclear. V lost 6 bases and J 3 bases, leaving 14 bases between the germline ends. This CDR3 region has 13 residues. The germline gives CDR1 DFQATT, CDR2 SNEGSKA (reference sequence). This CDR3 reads CSAPHTLKETQYF. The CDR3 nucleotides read TGCAGTGCCCCCCACACCCTGAAAGAGACCCAGTACTTC.

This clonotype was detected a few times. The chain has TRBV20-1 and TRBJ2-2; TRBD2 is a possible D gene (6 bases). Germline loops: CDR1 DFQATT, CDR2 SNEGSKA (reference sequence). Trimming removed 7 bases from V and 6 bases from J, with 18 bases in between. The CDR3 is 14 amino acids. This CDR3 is CSVRMGGRAGELFF. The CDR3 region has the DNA TGCAGTGTCAGAATGGGAGGCCGGGCCGGGGAGCTGTTTTTT.

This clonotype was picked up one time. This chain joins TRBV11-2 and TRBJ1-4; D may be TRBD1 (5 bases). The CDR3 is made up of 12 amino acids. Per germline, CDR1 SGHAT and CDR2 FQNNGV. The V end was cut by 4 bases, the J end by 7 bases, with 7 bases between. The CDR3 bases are TGTGCCAGCAGCTCAGGGATTGAAAAACTGTTTTTT. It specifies CASSSGIEKLFF.